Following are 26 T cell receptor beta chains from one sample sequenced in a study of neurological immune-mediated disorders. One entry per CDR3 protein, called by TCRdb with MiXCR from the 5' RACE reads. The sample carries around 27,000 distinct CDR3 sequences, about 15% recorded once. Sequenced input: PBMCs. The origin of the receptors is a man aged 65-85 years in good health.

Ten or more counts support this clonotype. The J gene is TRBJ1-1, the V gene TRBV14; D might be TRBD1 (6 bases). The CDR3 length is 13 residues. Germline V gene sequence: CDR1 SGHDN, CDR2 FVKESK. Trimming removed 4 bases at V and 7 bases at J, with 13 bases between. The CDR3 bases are TGTGCCAGCAGCCGAGTAAAGACAGGTGAAGCTTTCTTT. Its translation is CASSRVKTGEAFF.

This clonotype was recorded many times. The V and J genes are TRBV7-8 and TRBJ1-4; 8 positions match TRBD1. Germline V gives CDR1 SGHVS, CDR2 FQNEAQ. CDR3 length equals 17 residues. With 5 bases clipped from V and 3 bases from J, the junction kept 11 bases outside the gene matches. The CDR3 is CASSLKLPTGANEKLFF. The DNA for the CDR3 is TGTGCCAGCAGCCTAAAACTTCCGACAGGGGCTAATGAAAAACTGTTTTTT.

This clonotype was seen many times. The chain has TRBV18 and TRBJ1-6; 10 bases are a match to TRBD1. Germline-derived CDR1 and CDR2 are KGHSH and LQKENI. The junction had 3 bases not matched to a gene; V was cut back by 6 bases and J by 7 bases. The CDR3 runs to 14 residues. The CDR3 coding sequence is TGTGCCAGCTCGGGACAGGGGAGGAATTCACCCCTCCACTTT. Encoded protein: CASSGQGRNSPLHF.

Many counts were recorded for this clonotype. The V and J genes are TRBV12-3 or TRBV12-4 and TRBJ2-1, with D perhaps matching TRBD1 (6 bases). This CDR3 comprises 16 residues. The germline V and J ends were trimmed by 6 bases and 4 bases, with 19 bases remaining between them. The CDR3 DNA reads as TGTGCCAGCAGCCACCCACTAGGGGGACCGTACAATGAGCAGTTCTTC. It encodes CASSHPLGGPYNEQFF.

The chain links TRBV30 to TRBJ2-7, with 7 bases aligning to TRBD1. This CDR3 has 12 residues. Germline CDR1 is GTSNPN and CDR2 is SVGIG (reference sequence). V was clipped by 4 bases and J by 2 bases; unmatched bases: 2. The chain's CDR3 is CAWNQGAYEQYF. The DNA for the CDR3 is TGTGCCTGGAATCAGGGGGCCTACGAGCAGTACTTC. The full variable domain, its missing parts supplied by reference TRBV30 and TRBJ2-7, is SQTIHQWPATLVQPVGSPLSLECTVEGTSNPNLYWYRQAAGRGLQLLFYSVGIGQISSEVPQNLSASRPQDRQFILSSKKLLLSDSGFYLCAWNQGAYEQYFGPGTRLTVT.

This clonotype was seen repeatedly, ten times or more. CDR3 coding DNA: TGCAGTGCGGTTCTAGGGCACCGCTACGAGCAGTACTTC. Encoded protein: CSAVLGHRYEQYF. The chain combines TRBV20-1 with TRBJ2-7; no definite D call. V lost 6 bases and J lost 3, with 15 bases in between. This CDR3 has 13 residues. CDR1 and CDR2 (germline): DFQATT, SNEGSKA (reference sequence).

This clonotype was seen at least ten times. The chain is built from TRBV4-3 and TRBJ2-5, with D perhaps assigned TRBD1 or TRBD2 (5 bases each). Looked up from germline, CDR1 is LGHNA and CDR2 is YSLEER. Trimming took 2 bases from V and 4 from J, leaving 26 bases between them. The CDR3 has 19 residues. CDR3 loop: CASSQHPPTWDGMGETQYF. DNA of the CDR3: TGCGCCAGCAGCCAACATCCCCCTACTTGGGACGGAATGGGAGAGACCCAGTACTTC.

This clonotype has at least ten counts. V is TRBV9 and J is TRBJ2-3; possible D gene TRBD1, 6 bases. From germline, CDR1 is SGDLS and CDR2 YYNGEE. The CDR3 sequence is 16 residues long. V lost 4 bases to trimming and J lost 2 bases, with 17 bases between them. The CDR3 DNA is TGTGCCAGCAGCTTCCCACAGGGAGTTAACACAGATACGCAGTATTTT. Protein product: CASSFPQGVNTDTQYF. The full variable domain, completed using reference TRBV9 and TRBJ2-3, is DSGVTQTPKHLITATGQRVTLRCSPRSGDLSVYWYQQSLDQGLQFLIQYYNGEERAKGNILERFSAQQFPDLHSELNLSSLELGDSALYFCASSFPQGVNTDTQYFGPGTRLTVL.

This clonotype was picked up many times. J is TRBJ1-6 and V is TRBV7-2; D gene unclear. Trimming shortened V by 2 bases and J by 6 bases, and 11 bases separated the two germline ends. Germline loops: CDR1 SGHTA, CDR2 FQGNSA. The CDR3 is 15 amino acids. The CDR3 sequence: CASSLLKAGNSPLHF. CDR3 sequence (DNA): TGTGCCAGCAGCTTACTAAAGGCGGGTAATTCACCCCTCCACTTT.

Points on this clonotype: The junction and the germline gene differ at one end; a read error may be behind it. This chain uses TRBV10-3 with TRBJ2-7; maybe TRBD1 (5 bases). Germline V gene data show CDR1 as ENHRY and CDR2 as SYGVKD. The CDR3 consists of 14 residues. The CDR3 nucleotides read TGTGTCATCAGTGGGGCAGAGAGCGCCTACGAGCAGTACTTC. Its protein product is CVISGAESAYEQYF.

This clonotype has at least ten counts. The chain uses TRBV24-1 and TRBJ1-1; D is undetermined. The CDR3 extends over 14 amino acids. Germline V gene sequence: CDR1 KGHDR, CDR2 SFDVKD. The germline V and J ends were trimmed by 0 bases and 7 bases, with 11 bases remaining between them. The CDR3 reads CATSDLGGDGEAFF. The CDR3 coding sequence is TGTGCCACCAGTGATTTGGGTGGAGACGGTGAAGCTTTCTTT.

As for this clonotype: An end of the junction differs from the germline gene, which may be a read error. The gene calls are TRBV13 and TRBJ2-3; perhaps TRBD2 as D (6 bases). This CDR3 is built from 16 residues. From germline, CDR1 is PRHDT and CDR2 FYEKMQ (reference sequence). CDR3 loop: CVSSRDSRNSTDTQYF. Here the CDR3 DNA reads TGTGTCAGCAGTCGGGACTCGCGAAATAGCACAGATACGCAGTATTTT.

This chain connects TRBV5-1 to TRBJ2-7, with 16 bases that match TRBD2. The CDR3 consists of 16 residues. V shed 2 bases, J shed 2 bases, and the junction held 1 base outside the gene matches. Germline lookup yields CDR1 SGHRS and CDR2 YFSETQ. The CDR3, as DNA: TGCGCCAGCAGCTTCGGGACTAGCGGGAGGGCCTACGAGCAGTACTTC. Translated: CASSFGTSGRAYEQYF. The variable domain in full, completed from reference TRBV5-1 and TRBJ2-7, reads KAGVTQTPRYLIKTRGQQVTLSCSPISGHRSVSWYQQTPGQGLQFLFEYFSETQRNKGNFPGRFSGRQFSNSRSEMNVSTLELGDSALYLCASSFGTSGRAYEQYFGPGTRLTVT.

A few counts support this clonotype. DNA of the CDR3: TGCAGCGTTGCAGGCGTGGGAAACACCATATATTTT. Its protein product is CSVAGVGNTIYF. V and J are TRBV29-1 and TRBJ1-3; no clear D. The V gene lost 4 bases and the J gene lost 4 bases, with 8 bases spanning the gap. This CDR3 has 12 amino acids. CDR1 and CDR2 from the germline V gene are SQVTM and ANQGSEA.

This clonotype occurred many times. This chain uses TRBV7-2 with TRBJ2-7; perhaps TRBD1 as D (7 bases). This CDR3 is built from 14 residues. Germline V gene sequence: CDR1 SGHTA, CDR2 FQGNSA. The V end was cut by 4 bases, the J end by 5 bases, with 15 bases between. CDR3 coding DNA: TGTGCCAGCAGCTGGGGGGACAGTTTCGACGAGCAGTACTTC. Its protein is CASSWGDSFDEQYF.

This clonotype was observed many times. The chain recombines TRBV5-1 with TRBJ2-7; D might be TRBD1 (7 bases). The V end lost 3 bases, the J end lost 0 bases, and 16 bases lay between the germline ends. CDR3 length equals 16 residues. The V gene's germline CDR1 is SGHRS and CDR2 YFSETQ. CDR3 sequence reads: CASSSARQGGSYEQYF. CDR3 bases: TGCGCCAGCAGCTCCGCGAGACAGGGAGGCTCCTACGAGCAGTACTTC.

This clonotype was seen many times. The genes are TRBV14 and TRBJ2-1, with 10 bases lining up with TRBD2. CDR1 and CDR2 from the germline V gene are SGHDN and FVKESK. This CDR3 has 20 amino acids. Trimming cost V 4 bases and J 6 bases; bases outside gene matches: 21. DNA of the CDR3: TGTGCCAGCAGCCGAAGATTCCCCAGCGGGGGGGCCAAGGGCTCCAATGAGCAGTTCTTC. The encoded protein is CASSRRFPSGGAKGSNEQFF.

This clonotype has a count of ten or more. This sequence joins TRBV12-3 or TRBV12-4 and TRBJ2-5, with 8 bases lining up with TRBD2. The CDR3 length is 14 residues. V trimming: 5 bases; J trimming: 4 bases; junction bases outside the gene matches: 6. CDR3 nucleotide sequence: TGTGCCAGCAGTATTCATGCGGGGGGAGAGACCCAGTACTTC. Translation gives CASSIHAGGETQYF.

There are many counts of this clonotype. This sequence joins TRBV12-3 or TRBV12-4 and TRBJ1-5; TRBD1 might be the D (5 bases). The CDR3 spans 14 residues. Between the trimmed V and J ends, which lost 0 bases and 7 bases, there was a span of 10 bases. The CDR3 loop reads CASSLAGGEQPQHF. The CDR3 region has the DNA TGTGCCAGCAGTTTAGCCGGAGGGGAACAGCCCCAGCATTTT.

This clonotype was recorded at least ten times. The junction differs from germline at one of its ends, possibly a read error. This CDR3 is CASSLALGTGFF. Written as DNA, the CDR3 is TGTGCCAGCAGCTTAGCGTTAGGGACAGGCTTCTTC. The rearrangement joins TRBV7-2 to TRBJ2-7, with 8 bases lining up with TRBD1. CDR1 is SGHTA, CDR2 FQGNSA, per germline. This CDR3 comprises 12 residues.

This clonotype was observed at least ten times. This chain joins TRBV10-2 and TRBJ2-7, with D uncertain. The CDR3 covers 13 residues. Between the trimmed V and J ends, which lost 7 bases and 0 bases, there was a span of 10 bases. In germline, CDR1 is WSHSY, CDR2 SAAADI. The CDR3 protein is CASTRQSSYEQYF. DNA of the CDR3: TGCGCCAGCACCCGACAAAGCTCCTACGAGCAGTACTTC.

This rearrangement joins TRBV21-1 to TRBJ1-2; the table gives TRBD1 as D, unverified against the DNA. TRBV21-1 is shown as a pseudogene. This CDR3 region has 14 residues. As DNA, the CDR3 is TGTGCCAGCAGAAACCACCGGGACAGTGGCGGCTACACCTTC. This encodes CASRNHRDSGGYTF.

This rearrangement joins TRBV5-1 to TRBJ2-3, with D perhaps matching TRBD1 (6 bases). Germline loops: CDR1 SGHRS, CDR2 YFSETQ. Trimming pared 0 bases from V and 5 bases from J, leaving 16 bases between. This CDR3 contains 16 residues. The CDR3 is CASSLGLQGRGDTQYF. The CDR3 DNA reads TGCGCCAGCAGCTTGGGACTACAGGGTAGGGGAGATACGCAGTATTTT. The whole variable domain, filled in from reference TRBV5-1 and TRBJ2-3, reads KAGVTQTPRYLIKTRGQQVTLSCSPISGHRSVSWYQQTPGQGLQFLFEYFSETQRNKGNFPGRFSGRQFSNSRSEMNVSTLELGDSALYLCASSLGLQGRGDTQYFGPGTRLTVL.

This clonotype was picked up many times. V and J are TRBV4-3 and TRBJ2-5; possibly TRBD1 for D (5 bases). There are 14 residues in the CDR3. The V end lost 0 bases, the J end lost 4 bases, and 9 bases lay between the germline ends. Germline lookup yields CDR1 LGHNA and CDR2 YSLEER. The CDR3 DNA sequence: TGCGCCAGCAGCCAAGATCCCAGGGTAGAGACCCAGTACTTC. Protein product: CASSQDPRVETQYF.

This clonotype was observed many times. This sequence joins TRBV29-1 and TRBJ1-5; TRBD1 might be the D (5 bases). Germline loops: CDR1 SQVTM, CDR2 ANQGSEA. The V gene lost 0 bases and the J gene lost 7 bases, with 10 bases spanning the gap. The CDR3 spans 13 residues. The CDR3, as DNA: TGCAGCGTTGAAGATCTGGCAGGGCAGCCCCAGCATTTT. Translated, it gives CSVEDLAGQPQHF.

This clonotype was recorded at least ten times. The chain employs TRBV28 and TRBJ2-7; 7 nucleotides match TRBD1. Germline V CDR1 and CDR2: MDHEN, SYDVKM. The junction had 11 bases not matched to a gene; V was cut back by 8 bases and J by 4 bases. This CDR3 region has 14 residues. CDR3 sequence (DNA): TGTGCCAGCTCCCTGCCGGGACAGAGGTACGAGCAGTACTTC. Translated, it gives CASSLPGQRYEQYF.